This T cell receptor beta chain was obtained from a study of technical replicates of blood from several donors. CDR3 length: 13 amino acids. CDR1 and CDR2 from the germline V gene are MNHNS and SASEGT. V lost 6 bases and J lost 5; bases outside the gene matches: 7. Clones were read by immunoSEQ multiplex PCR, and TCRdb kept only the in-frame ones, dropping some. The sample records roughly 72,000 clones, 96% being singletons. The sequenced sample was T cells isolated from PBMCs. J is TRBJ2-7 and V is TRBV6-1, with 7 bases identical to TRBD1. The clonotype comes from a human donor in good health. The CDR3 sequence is CASRGDRDHEQYF. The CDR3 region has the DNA TGTGCCAGCAGGGGAGACAGGGACCACGAGCAGTACTTC.